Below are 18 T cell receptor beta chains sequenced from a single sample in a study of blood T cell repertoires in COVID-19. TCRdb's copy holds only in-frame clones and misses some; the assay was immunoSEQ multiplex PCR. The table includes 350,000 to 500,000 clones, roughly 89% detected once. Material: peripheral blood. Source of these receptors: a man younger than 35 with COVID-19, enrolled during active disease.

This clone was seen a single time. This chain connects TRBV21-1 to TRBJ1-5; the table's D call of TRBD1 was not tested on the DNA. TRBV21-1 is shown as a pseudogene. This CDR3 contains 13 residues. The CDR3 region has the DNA TGTGCCAGCAGCAGTCACAGGAAGGTTACTCAGCATTTT. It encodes CASSSHRKVTQHF.

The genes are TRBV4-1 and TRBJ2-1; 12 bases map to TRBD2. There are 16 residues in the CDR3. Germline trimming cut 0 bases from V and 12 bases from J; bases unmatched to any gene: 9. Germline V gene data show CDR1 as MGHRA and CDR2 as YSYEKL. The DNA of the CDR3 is TGCGCCAGCAGCCAAGATCGGGCTAGCGGGGGGGCCGGGCAGTTCTTC. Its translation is CASSQDRASGGAGQFF.

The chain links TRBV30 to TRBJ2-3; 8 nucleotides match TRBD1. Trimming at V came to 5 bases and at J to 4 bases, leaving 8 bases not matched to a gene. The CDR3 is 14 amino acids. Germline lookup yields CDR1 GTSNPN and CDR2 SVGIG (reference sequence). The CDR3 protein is CAWGRQGWADTQYF. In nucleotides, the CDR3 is TGTGCCTGGGGTAGACAGGGGTGGGCAGATACGCAGTATTTT.

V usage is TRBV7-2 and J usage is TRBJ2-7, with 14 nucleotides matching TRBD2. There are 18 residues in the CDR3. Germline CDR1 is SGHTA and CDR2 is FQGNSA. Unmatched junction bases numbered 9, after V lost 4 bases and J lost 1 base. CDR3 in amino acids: CASSWTGTSGGGSYEQYF. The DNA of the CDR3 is TGTGCCAGCAGCTGGACCGGGACTAGCGGGGGCGGGTCCTACGAGCAGTACTTC.

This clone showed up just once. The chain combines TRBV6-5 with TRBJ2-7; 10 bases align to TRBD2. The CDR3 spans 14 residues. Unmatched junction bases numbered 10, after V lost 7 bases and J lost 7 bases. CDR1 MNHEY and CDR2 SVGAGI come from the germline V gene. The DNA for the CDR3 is TGTGCCAGCACCCTGCTAGCGGGAGCAGTTGAGCAGTACTTC. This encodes CASTLLAGAVEQYF.

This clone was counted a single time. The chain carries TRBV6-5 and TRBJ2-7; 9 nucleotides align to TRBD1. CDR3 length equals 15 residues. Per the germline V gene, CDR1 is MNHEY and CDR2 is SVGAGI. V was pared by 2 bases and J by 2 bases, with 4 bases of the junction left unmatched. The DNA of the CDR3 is TGTGCCAGCAGTTACGCCGGGACAGGGCCCTACGAGCAGTACTTC. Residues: CASSYAGTGPYEQYF.

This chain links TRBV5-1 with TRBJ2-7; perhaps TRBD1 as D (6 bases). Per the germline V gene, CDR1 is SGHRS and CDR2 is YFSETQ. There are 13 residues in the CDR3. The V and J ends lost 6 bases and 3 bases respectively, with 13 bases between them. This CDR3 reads CASNSGTNYEQYF. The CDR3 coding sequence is TGCGCCAGCAACTCCGGGACAAACTACGAGCAGTACTTC.

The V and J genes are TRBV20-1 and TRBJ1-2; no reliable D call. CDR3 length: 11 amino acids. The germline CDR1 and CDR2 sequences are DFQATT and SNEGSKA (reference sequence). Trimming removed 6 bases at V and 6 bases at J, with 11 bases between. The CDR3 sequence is CSAPRAHGYTF. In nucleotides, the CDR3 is TGCAGTGCCCCGCGAGCGCATGGCTACACCTTC.

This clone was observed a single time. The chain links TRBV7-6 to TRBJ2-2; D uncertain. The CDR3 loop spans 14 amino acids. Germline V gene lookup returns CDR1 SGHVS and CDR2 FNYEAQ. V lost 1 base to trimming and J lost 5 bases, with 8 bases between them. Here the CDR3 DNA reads TGTGCCAGCAGCTTAGACCTAGGAACCGGGGAGCTGTTTTTT. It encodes CASSLDLGTGELFF. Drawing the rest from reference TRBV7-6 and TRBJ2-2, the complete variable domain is GAGVSQSPRYKVTKRGQDVALRCDPISGHVSLYWYRQALGQGPEFLTYFNYEAQQDKSGLPNDRFSAERPEGSISTLTIQRTEQRDSAMYRCASSLDLGTGELFFGEGSRLTVL.

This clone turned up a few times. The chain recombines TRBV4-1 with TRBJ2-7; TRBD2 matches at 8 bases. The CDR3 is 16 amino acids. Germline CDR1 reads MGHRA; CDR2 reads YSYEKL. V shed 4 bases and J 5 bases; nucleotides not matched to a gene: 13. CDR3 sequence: CASSRPNGTRPDEQYF. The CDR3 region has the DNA TGCGCCAGCAGCCGTCCTAACGGGACTAGGCCGGACGAGCAGTACTTC.

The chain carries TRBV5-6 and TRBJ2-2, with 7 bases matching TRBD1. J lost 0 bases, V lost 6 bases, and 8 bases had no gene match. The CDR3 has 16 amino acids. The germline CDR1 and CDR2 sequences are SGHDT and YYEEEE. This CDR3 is CASTLRTGANTGELFF. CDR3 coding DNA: TGTGCCAGCACGCTTCGGACAGGCGCGAACACCGGGGAGCTGTTTTTT.

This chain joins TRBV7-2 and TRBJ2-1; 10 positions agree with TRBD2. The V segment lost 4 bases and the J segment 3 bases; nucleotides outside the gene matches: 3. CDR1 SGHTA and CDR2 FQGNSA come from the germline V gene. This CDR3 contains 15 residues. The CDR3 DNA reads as TGTGCCAGCAGCTACGGACTAGCGGTCTACAATGAGCAGTTCTTC. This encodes CASSYGLAVYNEQFF.

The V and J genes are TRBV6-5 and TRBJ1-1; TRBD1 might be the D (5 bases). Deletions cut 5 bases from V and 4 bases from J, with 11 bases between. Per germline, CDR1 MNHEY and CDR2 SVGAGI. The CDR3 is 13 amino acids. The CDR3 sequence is CASSRTRATEAFF. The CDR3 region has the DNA TGTGCCAGCAGTAGGACCAGGGCCACTGAAGCTTTCTTT.

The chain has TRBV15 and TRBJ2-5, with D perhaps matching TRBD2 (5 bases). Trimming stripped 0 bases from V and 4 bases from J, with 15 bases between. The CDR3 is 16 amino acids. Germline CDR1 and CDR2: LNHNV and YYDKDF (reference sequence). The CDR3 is CATSRDRASSRETQYF. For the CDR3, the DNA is TGTGCCACCAGCAGAGATCGGGCTAGCAGCCGAGAGACCCAGTACTTC. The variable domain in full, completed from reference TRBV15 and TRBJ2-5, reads DAMVIQNPRYQVTQFGKPVTLSCSQTLNHNVMYWYQQKSSQAPKLLFHYYDKDFNNEADTPDNFQSRRPNTSFCFLDIRSPGLGDTAMYLCATSRDRASSRETQYFGPGTRLLVL.

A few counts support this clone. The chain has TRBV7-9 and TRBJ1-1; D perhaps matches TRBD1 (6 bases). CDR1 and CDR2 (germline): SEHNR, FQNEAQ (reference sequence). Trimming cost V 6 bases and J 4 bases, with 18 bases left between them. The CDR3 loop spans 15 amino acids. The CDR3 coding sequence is TGTGCCAGCAGTCCGAGGGGGGGCGGAAGCACTGAAGCTTTCTTT. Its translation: CASSPRGGGSTEAFF.

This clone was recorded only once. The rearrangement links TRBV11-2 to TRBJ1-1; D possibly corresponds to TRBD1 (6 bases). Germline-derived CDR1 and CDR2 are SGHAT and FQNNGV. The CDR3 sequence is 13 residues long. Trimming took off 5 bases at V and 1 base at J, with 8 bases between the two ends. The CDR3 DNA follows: TGTGCCAGCAGCCAGGGACAGAACACTGAAGCTTTCTTT. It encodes CASSQGQNTEAFF.

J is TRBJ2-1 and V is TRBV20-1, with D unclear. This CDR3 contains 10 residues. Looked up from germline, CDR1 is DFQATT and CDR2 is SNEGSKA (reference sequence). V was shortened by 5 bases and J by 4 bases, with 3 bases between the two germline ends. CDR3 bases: TGCAGTGCTCGGTACAATGAGCAGTTCTTC. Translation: CSARYNEQFF.

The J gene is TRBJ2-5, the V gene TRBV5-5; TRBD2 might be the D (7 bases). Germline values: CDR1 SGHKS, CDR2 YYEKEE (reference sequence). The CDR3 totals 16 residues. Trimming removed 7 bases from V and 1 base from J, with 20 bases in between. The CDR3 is CASGPSGRGPQETQYF. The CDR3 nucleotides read TGTGCCAGCGGGCCATCTGGGCGGGGGCCCCAAGAGACCCAGTACTTC.